The 25 T cell receptor beta chains reported below all come from one sample, sequenced in a study of blood T cell repertoires in COVID-19. The method was immunoSEQ multiplex PCR; TCRdb's version includes in-frame clones alone and lacks a portion of them. The sample lists hundreds of thousands of clones; around 89% were seen once. The sequenced sample consisted of peripheral blood. The receptor set was obtained from a woman between 25 and 40 years old with COVID-19, enrolled during active disease.

The chain recombines TRBV7-6 with TRBJ2-2; D unresolved. This CDR3 contains 12 residues. Trimming pared 8 bases from V and 3 bases from J, leaving 7 bases between. Looked up from germline, CDR1 is SGHVS and CDR2 is FNYEAQ. The CDR3 region is CASRVDTGELFF. In DNA form, the CDR3 reads TGTGCCAGCCGAGTTGACACCGGGGAGCTGTTTTTT.

The J gene is TRBJ1-1, the V gene TRBV5-6; the D gene is possibly TRBD1 (5 bases). Germline V gives CDR1 SGHDT, CDR2 YYEEEE. Trimming left V 1 base short and J 6 bases short, with 10 bases between. This CDR3 has 13 residues. For the CDR3, the DNA is TGTGCCAGCAGCTTGCAGGGAGGCTCTGAAGCTTTCTTT. Amino acids: CASSLQGGSEAFF.

This sequence joins TRBV9 and TRBJ1-5, with a weak D call TRBD1 (5 bases). The CDR3 is 16 residues long. Germline CDR1 and CDR2: SGDLS and YYNGEE. V was cut by 4 bases and J by 0 bases, with 14 bases left in between. This CDR3 reads CASSPGAAASNQPQHF. In DNA form, the CDR3 reads TGTGCCAGCAGCCCTGGGGCTGCGGCTAGCAATCAGCCCCAGCATTTT.

This rearrangement joins TRBV18 to TRBJ1-6; TRBD1 is a possible D gene (5 bases). The CDR3 has 15 residues. Trimming shortened V by 3 bases and J by 8 bases, and 14 bases separated the two germline ends. Germline values: CDR1 KGHSH, CDR2 LQKENI. As DNA, the CDR3 is TGTGCCAGCTCACCGGGGAGGGGCGTGGATTCACCCCTCCACTTT. It translates to CASSPGRGVDSPLHF.

The rearrangement uses TRBV19 and TRBJ2-3, with 7 nucleotides matching TRBD1. The CDR3 contains 16 residues. CDR1 LNHDA and CDR2 SQIVND come from the germline V gene (reference sequence). After removal of 6 bases from V and 4 bases from J, the junction contained 13 bases not matched to a gene. The CDR3 sequence is CASRPQGPPEADTQYF. CDR3 in DNA: TGTGCCAGTAGACCACAGGGGCCCCCTGAGGCAGATACGCAGTATTTT.

This clone turned up a few times. The chain combines TRBV7-9 with TRBJ1-6, with D uncertain. Germline CDR1 is SEHNR and CDR2 is FQNEAQ (reference sequence). Trimming removed 6 bases at V and 7 bases at J, with 7 bases between. The CDR3 length is 12 residues. CDR3 nucleotide sequence: TGTGCCAGCAGTTCGGAGAATTCACCCCTCCACTTT. Its protein product is CASSSENSPLHF.

This sequence joins TRBV2 and TRBJ2-1, with TRBD1 matching 9 bases. Looked up from germline, CDR1 is SNHLY and CDR2 is FYNNEI. Germline trimming cut 1 base from V and 4 bases from J; bases unmatched to any gene: 8. This CDR3 contains 17 residues. CDR3 DNA sequence: TGTGCCAGCAGTGAAGTAGAGGGACAGGGAGCATACAATGAGCAGTTCTTC. The encoded protein is CASSEVEGQGAYNEQFF.

The chain is built from TRBV6-2 or TRBV6-3 and TRBJ1-5; D gene uncertain. Per the germline V gene, CDR1 is MNHEY and CDR2 is SVGEGT. There are 13 residues in the CDR3. V gave up 1 base and J gave up 4 bases, with 5 bases separating them. CDR3 bases: TGTGCCAGCAGTTACTGGAGAAATCAGCCCCAGCATTTT. It yields the protein CASSYWRNQPQHF.

The V call is TRBV19, the J call TRBJ1-5; 9 positions match TRBD1. V trimming: 6 bases; J trimming: 6 bases; junction bases outside the gene matches: 9. Germline CDR1 is LNHDA and CDR2 is SQIVND (reference sequence). This CDR3 has 15 amino acids. The DNA of the CDR3 is TGTGCCAGTAGATCCGGGACAGGGACTTTTCAGCCCCAGCATTTT. It yields the protein CASRSGTGTFQPQHF.

The rearrangement links TRBV5-1 to TRBJ2-4; D call uncertain. Per the germline V gene, CDR1 is SGHRS and CDR2 is YFSETQ. V was trimmed by 4 bases and J by 8 bases, leaving 13 bases between them. This CDR3 contains 13 residues. The CDR3 loop is CASSPKPRDIQYF. CDR3 sequence (DNA): TGCGCCAGCAGCCCCAAGCCCCGTGACATTCAGTACTTC.

The chain combines TRBV24-1 with TRBJ2-2; D possibly corresponds to TRBD1 (5 bases). Trimming left V 0 bases short and J 0 bases short, with 10 bases between. This CDR3 has 17 amino acids. CDR1 is KGHDR and CDR2 is SFDVKD in the germline V gene. CDR3 residues: CATSDLQGRPNTGELFF. The CDR3 DNA reads as TGTGCCACCAGTGATTTGCAGGGCAGACCGAACACCGGGGAGCTGTTTTTT.

The V gene is TRBV15, the J gene TRBJ1-5; 8 nucleotides align to TRBD1. Germline CDR1 and CDR2: LNHNV and YYDKDF (reference sequence). The length of the CDR3 is 19 residues. Trimming removed 1 base from V and 3 bases from J; junction bases left unmatched: 14. In DNA form, the CDR3 reads TGTGCCACCAGCAGAGCCCCAACAGGGGGGAATGAGATCAATCAGCCCCAGCATTTT. This gives the protein CATSRAPTGGNEINQPQHF.

The chain has TRBV9 and TRBJ1-2; possibly TRBD1 for D (6 bases). V lost 2 bases, J lost 8 bases, and 13 bases lay in between. Germline V gives CDR1 SGDLS, CDR2 YYNGEE. This CDR3 region has 13 residues. CDR3 region: CASSVRGGGGYTF. Written as DNA, the CDR3 is TGTGCCAGCAGCGTCAGGGGTGGGGGAGGCTACACCTTC.

The chain couples TRBV4-3 to TRBJ1-1; a weak D match, TRBD1 (5 bases). CDR3 length: 17 amino acids. Per germline, CDR1 LGHNA and CDR2 YSLEER. The ends were cut back, 1 base at V and 6 bases at J, with 21 bases in the middle. CDR3 amino acids: CASSQGSGGSGSPEAFF. CDR3 in DNA: TGCGCCAGCAGCCAAGGTTCGGGGGGGAGTGGGTCGCCTGAAGCTTTCTTT.

The chain couples TRBV7-9 to TRBJ1-2; D possibly corresponds to TRBD1 (6 bases). V gave up 3 bases and J gave up 6 bases, with 8 bases separating them. Looked up from germline, CDR1 is SEHNR and CDR2 is FQNEAQ (reference sequence). The CDR3 loop spans 12 amino acids. The CDR3 DNA reads TGTGCCAGCAGCTTCAGGGGTGATGGCTACACCTTC. It encodes CASSFRGDGYTF.

V gene TRBV18 combines with J gene TRBJ2-6; a possible D gene is TRBD2 (6 bases). Germline loops: CDR1 KGHSH, CDR2 LQKENI. V lost 3 bases to trimming and J lost 0 bases, with 15 bases between them. The CDR3 spans 18 residues. CDR3 DNA sequence: TGTGCCAGCTCACCTAGGGAGAAGGACTACTCTGGGGCCAACGTCCTGACTTTC. Amino acids: CASSPREKDYSGANVLTF. The full variable domain, its missing parts supplied by reference TRBV18 and TRBJ2-6, is NAGVMQNPRHLVRRRGQEARLRCSPMKGHSHVYWYRQLPEEGLKFMVYLQKENIIDESGMPKERFSAEFPKEGPSILRIQQVVRGDSAAYFCASSPREKDYSGANVLTFGAGSRLTVL.

The chain combines TRBV27 with TRBJ2-1, with 10 nucleotides matching TRBD1. The CDR3 covers 15 residues. Germline V gene sequence: CDR1 MNHEY, CDR2 SMNVEV (reference sequence). V trimming: 2 bases; J trimming: 4 bases; junction bases outside the gene matches: 2. This chain's CDR3 is CASSLDRGPYNEQFF. CDR3 in DNA: TGTGCCAGCAGTTTAGACAGGGGGCCTTACAATGAGCAGTTCTTC.

The chain joins TRBV3-1 (or the pseudogene TRBV3-2) to TRBJ2-5; 10 nucleotides match TRBD2. There are 16 residues in the CDR3. Trimming took 3 bases from V and 2 from J; bases not matched to a gene: 6. Germline CDR1 and CDR2: LGHDT and YNNKEL (reference sequence). CDR3 protein: CASSQGLAGGQETQYF. For the CDR3, the DNA is TGTGCCAGCAGCCAGGGGTTAGCGGGGGGTCAAGAGACCCAGTACTTC.

V is TRBV27 and J is TRBJ1-1, with D perhaps matching TRBD1 (5 bases). CDR3 size: 14 residues. Germline-derived CDR1 and CDR2 are MNHEY and SMNVEV (reference sequence). Deletions cut 2 bases from V and 1 base from J, with 8 bases between. CDR3 sequence reads: CASSLGGANTEAFF. In nucleotides, the CDR3 is TGTGCCAGCAGTTTAGGAGGGGCGAACACTGAAGCTTTCTTT.

The chain recombines TRBV5-4 with TRBJ1-5; tentative D call: TRBD1 (5 bases). This CDR3 is 15 amino acids long. Germline CDR1 is SGHNT and CDR2 is YYREEE (reference sequence). V was pared by 0 bases and J by 6 bases, with 13 bases between. CDR3 region: CASSLDGGHGQPQHF. The DNA for the CDR3 is TGTGCCAGCAGCTTGGACGGCGGACATGGTCAGCCCCAGCATTTT.

The CDR3 coding sequence is TGTGCCACCAGCAGAGGAGGACAGGGTTCCTACGAGCAGTACTTC. Translation gives CATSRGGQGSYEQYF. V usage is TRBV15 and J usage is TRBJ2-7; TRBD1 agrees at 8 bases. This CDR3 is 15 amino acids long. Germline V gene sequence: CDR1 LNHNV, CDR2 YYDKDF (reference sequence). Trimming cost V 1 base and J 1 base; bases outside gene matches: 3.

The chain couples TRBV6-5 to TRBJ2-5, with D tentatively TRBD2 (6 bases). From germline, CDR1 is MNHEY and CDR2 SVGAGI. The CDR3 contains 16 residues. V lost 0 bases, J lost 4 bases, and 15 bases lay in between. CDR3 protein: CASSYSGWGEGETQYF. Here the CDR3 DNA reads TGTGCCAGCAGTTACTCGGGCTGGGGGGAAGGAGAGACCCAGTACTTC.

V usage is TRBV4-3 and J usage is TRBJ1-6, with D unresolved. Deletions cut 4 bases from V and 1 base from J, with 20 bases between. Germline V gives CDR1 LGHNA, CDR2 YSLEER. This CDR3 comprises 19 residues. The CDR3: CASSLRATGRESYNSPLHF. Here the CDR3 DNA reads TGCGCCAGCAGCCTGCGGGCGACGGGCCGAGAATCCTATAATTCACCCCTCCACTTT.

The chain uses TRBV7-8 and TRBJ1-2; 9 nucleotides align to TRBD1. Trimming cost V 5 bases and J 8 bases; bases outside gene matches: 9. CDR1 SGHVS and CDR2 FQNEAQ come from the germline V gene. The CDR3 length is 14 residues. As DNA, the CDR3 is TGTGCCAGCAGCCCATGGACAGGGGAGAGGGGCTACACCTTC. Translation gives CASSPWTGERGYTF.

This clone has only a few counts. The chain has TRBV19 and TRBJ2-6; 7 bases line up with TRBD1. Germline CDR1 is LNHDA and CDR2 is SQIVND (reference sequence). J lost 0 bases, V lost 6 bases, and 11 bases had no gene match. This CDR3 has 18 amino acids. In DNA, the CDR3 is TGTGCCAGTAGGACAGGGTGGGTTACTAGCTCTGGGGCCAACGTCCTGACTTTC. Translation gives CASRTGWVTSSGANVLTF.